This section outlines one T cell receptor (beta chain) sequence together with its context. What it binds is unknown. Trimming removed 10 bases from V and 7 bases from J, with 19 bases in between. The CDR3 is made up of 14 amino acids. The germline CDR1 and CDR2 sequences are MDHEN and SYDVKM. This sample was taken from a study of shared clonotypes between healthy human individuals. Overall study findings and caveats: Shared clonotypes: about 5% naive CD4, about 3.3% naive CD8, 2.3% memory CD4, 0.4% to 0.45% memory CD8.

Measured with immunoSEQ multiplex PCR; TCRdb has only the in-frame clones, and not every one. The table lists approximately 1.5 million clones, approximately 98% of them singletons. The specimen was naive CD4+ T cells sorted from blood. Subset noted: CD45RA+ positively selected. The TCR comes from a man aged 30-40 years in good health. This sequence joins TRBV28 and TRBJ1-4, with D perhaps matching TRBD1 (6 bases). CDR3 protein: CATRGAGTFEKLFF. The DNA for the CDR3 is TGTGCCACCCGGGGGGCAGGCACTTTTGAAAAACTGTTTTTT.